These 10 T cell receptor beta chains originate from one sample sequenced in a study of monozygotic twins with inflammatory bowel disease. TCRdb reprocessed the 5' RACE reads and reports one entry per CDR3 protein, with no DNA. The sample's table shows 150,000 to 200,000 distinct CDR3 sequences. Sequencing was carried out using blood. Receptors originate from a human donor with ulcerative colitis or Crohn's disease, or a healthy co-twin of an affected twin (not recorded which).

V usage is TRBV11-2 and J usage is TRBJ1-5. Germline V gives CDR1 SGHAT, CDR2 FQNNGV. The CDR3 spans 15 residues. CDR3 amino acids: CASSRGTGGNQPQHF.

The chain combines TRBV5-1 with TRBJ1-2. The CDR3 spans 14 residues. Germline assignment: CDR1 SGHRS and CDR2 YFSETQ. This chain's CDR3 is CASTLELASGGYTF.

This rearrangement joins TRBV5-1 to TRBJ2-3; TCRdb indicates TRBD2, and absent DNA this call remains unverified. Looked up from germline, CDR1 is SGHRS and CDR2 is YFSETQ. CDR3 length: 17 amino acids. This CDR3 reads CASSLGGTSGTVGPQYF.

The J gene is TRBJ2-7, the V gene TRBV6-1; there is no DNA to check the TCRdb D call of TRBD1. Per the germline V gene, CDR1 is MNHNS and CDR2 is SASEGT. The CDR3 consists of 18 residues. The CDR3 here is CASSELGLRDRSSYEQYF.

The chain is built from TRBV3-1 and TRBJ1-2. Germline CDR1 LGHDT, CDR2 YNNKEL (reference sequence). This CDR3 has 13 residues. CDR3 protein: CATSLALDYGYTF.

The CDR3 sequence: CASSPTPGPYNEQFF. J is TRBJ2-1 and V is TRBV28; the D call from TCRdb, TRBD1, cannot be confirmed without DNA. The CDR3 totals 15 residues. The germline V gene encodes CDR1 MDHEN and CDR2 SYDVKM.

This chain connects TRBV7-9 to TRBJ2-7; TCRdb's D gene call, TRBD1, goes unchecked for lack of DNA. The length of the CDR3 is 15 residues. Germline V gene lookup returns CDR1 SEHNR and CDR2 FQNEAQ (reference sequence). The CDR3: CASSSPGQGPYEQYF.

The chain combines TRBV5-6 with TRBJ2-7; TCRdb calls TRBD1, which cannot be checked without DNA. Germline V gene lookup returns CDR1 SGHDT and CDR2 YYEEEE. This CDR3 contains 13 residues. The CDR3 here is CASSRDTQDEQYF.

This chain links TRBV3-1 with TRBJ2-7; TCRdb's D call, TRBD1, is unchecked because there is no DNA. The CDR3 runs to 15 residues. Germline V gene lookup returns CDR1 LGHDT and CDR2 YNNKEL (reference sequence). The CDR3 sequence is CASSPWGQEGSEQYF.

V is TRBV4-3 and J is TRBJ1-4; the D call of TRBD1 rests on TCRdb alone, since no DNA is present to check it. Germline V CDR1 and CDR2: LGHNA, YSLEER. The CDR3 runs 15 residues. CDR3 protein: CASSQDGAGNEKLFF.